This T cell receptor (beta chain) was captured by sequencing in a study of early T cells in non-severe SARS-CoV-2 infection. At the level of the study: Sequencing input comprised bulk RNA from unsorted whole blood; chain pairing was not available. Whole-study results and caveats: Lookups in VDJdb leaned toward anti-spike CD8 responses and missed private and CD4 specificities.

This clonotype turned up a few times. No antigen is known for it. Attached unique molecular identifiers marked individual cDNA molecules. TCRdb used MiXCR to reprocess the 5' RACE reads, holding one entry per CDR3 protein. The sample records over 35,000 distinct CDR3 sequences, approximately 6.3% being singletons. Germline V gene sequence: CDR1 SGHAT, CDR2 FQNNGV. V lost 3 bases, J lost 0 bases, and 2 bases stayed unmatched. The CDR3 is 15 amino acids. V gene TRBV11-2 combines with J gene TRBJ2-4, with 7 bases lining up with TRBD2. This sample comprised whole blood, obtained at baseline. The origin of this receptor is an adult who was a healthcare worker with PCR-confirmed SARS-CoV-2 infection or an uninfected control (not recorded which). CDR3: CASSFSGVAKNIQYF. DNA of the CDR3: TGTGCCAGCAGCTTCAGCGGGGTAGCCAAAAACATTCAGTACTTC.